The present TCR beta chain was sequenced within a study of cytomegalovirus exposure and HLA in healthy donors. Study-wide context: A preliminary data release comprised around 85 million unique TCRs obtained from HLA-typed donors. Notes on the study in general: In vitro work confirmed that three CMV-associated chains recognize CMV antigens. The authors enumerated over 150 TCR beta chains as linked to cytomegalovirus. Most of the TCR beta V segments (in an earlier analysis) were productive either about 87% or about 30% of the time.

This clone was recorded a few times. Its antigen is unknown. The PCR contained 60 Vbeta and 13 Jbeta primers. Profiling relied on immunoSEQ multiplex PCR, and the TCRdb table lists in-frame clones only, not all of them. This table has approximately 88,000 clones, around four fifths appearing once. What was sequenced was PBMCs. The origin of this receptor is a man aged 45-60 years in good health and CMV-seropositive.

The CDR3 loop is CASSYGRRYQETQYF. In nucleotides, the CDR3 is TGTGCCAGCAGCTACGGACGGAGGTACCAAGAGACCCAGTACTTC. The chain uses TRBV7-8 and TRBJ2-5; TRBD2 might be the D (5 bases). The CDR3 length is 15 residues. Germline CDR1 and CDR2: SGHVS and FQNEAQ. Trimming cost V 4 bases and J 0 bases, with 12 bases left between them.